One and the same sample provided the 6 T cell receptor beta chains below, sequenced in a study of cytomegalovirus exposure and HLA in healthy donors. PCR amplification relied on 60 Vbeta primers (plus 13 Jbeta primers). The repertoire was sequenced with immunoSEQ multiplex PCR; TCRdb's copy has only in-frame clones and lacks some. The data show 85,000 to 95,000 clones, 74% seen once. Sequences were obtained from PBMCs. The receptor set was obtained from a man aged 30 to 39 in good health and CMV-seropositive.

The rearrangement joins TRBV6-5 to TRBJ2-7; 8 positions agree with TRBD1. Germline V lookup: CDR1 MNHEY, CDR2 SVGAGI. The ends lost 8 bases at V and 3 bases at J; junction bases unmatched: 9. The length of the CDR3 is 14 residues. The CDR3 bases are TGTGCCAGCCGCAGCAGGGGGCCCATCTACGAGCAGTACTTC. Its translation is CASRSRGPIYEQYF.

The chain has TRBV7-3 and TRBJ1-3; a possible D gene is TRBD1 (5 bases). The CDR3 is 15 amino acids. CDR1 is SGHTA, CDR2 FQGTGA, per germline. V was pared by 6 bases and J by 0 bases, with 12 bases between. CDR3 nucleotide sequence: TGTGCCAGCAGTTCCAGGGTCCTCTCTGGAAACACCATATATTTT. Amino acid sequence: CASSSRVLSGNTIYF.

This clone was picked up one time. This sequence joins TRBV7-6 and TRBJ2-3; TRBD2 is a possible D gene (5 bases). The V gene lost 5 bases and the J gene lost 6 bases, with 24 bases spanning the gap. CDR3 length: 17 residues. Germline V gives CDR1 SGHVS, CDR2 FNYEAQ. The CDR3 spells CASSIRGDGLVTDTQYF. The CDR3 DNA sequence: TGTGCCAGCAGCATCCGGGGAGATGGCCTGGTGACGGATACGCAGTATTTT. Filled out from reference TRBV7-6 and TRBJ2-3, the complete variable domain reads GAGVSQSPRYKVTKRGQDVALRCDPISGHVSLYWYRQALGQGPEFLTYFNYEAQQDKSGLPNDRFSAERPEGSISTLTIQRTEQRDSAMYRCASSIRGDGLVTDTQYFGPGTRLTVL.

The chain links TRBV6-1 to TRBJ1-5; D uncertain. Germline CDR1 reads MNHNS; CDR2 reads SASEGT. Trimming removed 3 bases at V and 2 bases at J, with 11 bases between. The CDR3 runs to 15 residues. The CDR3 spells CASSELGRGNQPQHF. CDR3 in DNA: TGTGCCAGCAGTGAGTTGGGGAGAGGCAATCAGCCCCAGCATTTT.

The gene calls are TRBV28 and TRBJ1-5; D is undetermined. The germline CDR1 and CDR2 sequences are MDHEN and SYDVKM. The CDR3 runs to 15 residues. Trimming took off 8 bases at V and 1 base at J, with 15 bases between the two ends. This chain's CDR3 is CASEKTDRSNQPQHF. CDR3 DNA: TGTGCCAGCGAAAAAACAGACCGGAGCAATCAGCCCCAGCATTTT.

This clone has just a few counts. Different DNA sequences within this sample yield the same CDR3. The rearrangement links TRBV5-6 to TRBJ2-1; weak D call: TRBD2 (6 bases). V was pared by 0 bases and J by 0 bases, with 10 bases between. The CDR3 covers 16 residues. Germline CDR1 SGHDT, CDR2 YYEEEE. CDR3 loop: CASSLGAGSSYNEQFF. In DNA form, the CDR3 reads TGTGCCAGCAGCTTGGGGGCGGGGAGCTCCTACAATGAGCAGTTCTTC. The full variable domain, rest sourced from reference TRBV5-6 and TRBJ2-1, is DAGVTQSPTHLIKTRGQQVTLRCSPKSGHDTVSWYQQALGQGPQFIFQYYEEEERQRGNFPDRFSGHQFPNYSSELNVNALLLGDSALYLCASSLGAGSSYNEQFFGPGTRLTVL.